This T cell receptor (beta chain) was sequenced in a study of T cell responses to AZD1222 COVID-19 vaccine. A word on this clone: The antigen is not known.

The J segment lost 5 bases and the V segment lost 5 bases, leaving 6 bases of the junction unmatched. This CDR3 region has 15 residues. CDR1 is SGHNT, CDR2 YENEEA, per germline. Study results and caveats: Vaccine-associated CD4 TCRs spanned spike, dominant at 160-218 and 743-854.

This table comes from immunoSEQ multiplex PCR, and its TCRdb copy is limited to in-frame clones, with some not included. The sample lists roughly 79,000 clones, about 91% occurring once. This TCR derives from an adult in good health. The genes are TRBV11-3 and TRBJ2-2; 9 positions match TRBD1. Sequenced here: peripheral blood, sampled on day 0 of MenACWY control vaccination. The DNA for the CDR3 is TGTGCCAGCAGCCCCACAGGGGGCGCAACCGGGGAGCTGTTTTTT. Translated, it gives CASSPTGGATGELFF.